These 11 T cell receptor beta chains originate from one sample sequenced in a study of cytomegalovirus exposure and HLA in healthy donors. Researchers ran the PCR with 60 Vbeta and 13 Jbeta primers. Generated by immunoSEQ multiplex PCR, the TCRdb table keeps only in-frame clones and is missing some. The sample holds roughly 130,000 clones, 55% to 75% seen once. Sequencing input: PBMCs. All receptors derive from a man aged 30 to 45 in good health and CMV-seropositive.

This clone was detected once. The V call is TRBV18, the J call TRBJ1-5, with D unresolved. V was shortened by 3 bases and J by 0 bases, with 12 bases between the two germline ends. The length of the CDR3 is 16 residues. Germline CDR1 and CDR2: KGHSH and LQKENI. The CDR3, as DNA: TGTGCCAGCTCACCCCAAAGCGCAGATAGCAATCAGCCCCAGCATTTT. It codes for CASSPQSADSNQPQHF. Filled out from reference TRBV18 and TRBJ1-5, the complete variable domain reads NAGVMQNPRHLVRRRGQEARLRCSPMKGHSHVYWYRQLPEEGLKFMVYLQKENIIDESGMPKERFSAEFPKEGPSILRIQQVVRGDSAAYFCASSPQSADSNQPQHFGDGTRLSIL.

The count of this clone is one. V is TRBV7-9 and J is TRBJ1-5; TRBD1 might be the D (5 bases). The V and J ends lost 5 bases and 6 bases respectively, with 11 bases between them. This CDR3 comprises 13 residues. CDR1 is SEHNR, CDR2 FQNEAQ, per germline (reference sequence). The CDR3 nucleotides read TGTGCCAGCAGCGCGACGGGGGGTCAGCCCCAGCATTTT. Protein: CASSATGGQPQHF.

As to this clone: A read error may produce the germline difference seen at one junction end. The gene calls are TRBV6-6 and TRBJ1-4; no definite D call. Germline CDR1 reads MNHNY; CDR2 reads SVGAGI (reference sequence). CDR3 length: 16 amino acids. Here the CDR3 DNA reads TGTGCCAACAGTTACTCGATTAAGCCTGCGTCCGAAAAACTGTTTTTT. Residues: CANSYSIKPASEKLFF.

The J gene is TRBJ1-5, the V gene TRBV19; D possibly corresponds to TRBD1 (5 bases). The V end lost 4 bases, the J end lost 7 bases, and 17 bases lay between the germline ends. In germline, CDR1 is LNHDA, CDR2 SQIVND (reference sequence). This CDR3 is 15 amino acids long. This CDR3 is CASSTPGMMDQPQHF. The CDR3 DNA is TGTGCCAGTAGTACCCCAGGGATGATGGACCAGCCCCAGCATTTT.

The chain couples TRBV2 to TRBJ2-1; no clear D gene. The germline V gene encodes CDR1 SNHLY and CDR2 FYNNEI. V lost 6 bases, J lost 14 bases, and 20 bases lay in between. CDR3 length: 13 amino acids. CDR3 DNA: TGTGCCAGCAGACGACACGAAAATGACGACGAGTTCTTC. It codes for CASRRHENDDEFF.

The gene calls are TRBV27 and TRBJ2-1; D not resolved. This CDR3 comprises 19 residues. The germline gives CDR1 MNHEY, CDR2 SMNVEV (reference sequence). The V gene lost 6 bases and the J gene lost 6 bases, with 30 bases spanning the gap. CDR3 sequence (DNA): TGTGCCAGCAGCTCAGACCCGTGGAGCCGTTCCCCAGTGACCAATGAGCAGTTCTTC. Translated: CASSSDPWSRSPVTNEQFF.

The chain links TRBV6-4 to TRBJ1-1; TRBD1 matches 11 bases. The CDR3 sequence is 15 residues long. CDR1 and CDR2 (germline): MRHNA, SNTAGT. J was trimmed by 11 bases and V by 0 bases; bases with no gene match: 8. CDR3 loop: CASSDSPGQGAEAFF. The CDR3, as DNA: TGTGCCAGCAGTGACTCCCCCGGACAGGGGGCAGAGGCTTTCTTT.

There are a few counts of this clone. This rearrangement joins TRBV6-5 to TRBJ2-5; 9 nucleotides line up with TRBD1. The tail of the sequence fits TRBJ2-7 better, so the J call may be wrong. The CDR3 runs to 14 residues. CDR1 and CDR2 from the germline V gene are MNHEY and SVGAGI. The CDR3 region has the DNA TGTGCCAGCAGTAAACAGGGGGCTCCCTACGAGCAGTACTTC. Translated: CASSKQGAPYEQYF.

The CDR3 DNA follows: TGTGCCAGCAGCCTAGGACTAGCGGGGAACTACGAGCAGTACTTC. Protein sequence: CASSLGLAGNYEQYF. The rearrangement uses TRBV28 and TRBJ2-7, with TRBD2 matching 12 bases. The germline CDR1 and CDR2 sequences are MDHEN and SYDVKM. The CDR3 spans 15 residues. Germline trimming cut 6 bases from V and 3 bases from J; bases unmatched to any gene: 6.

The chain is built from TRBV7-8 and TRBJ1-3; the match to TRBD1 covers 8 bases. Unmatched junction bases numbered 11, after V lost 5 bases and J lost 2 bases. The CDR3 length is 17 residues. Germline V gene data show CDR1 as SGHVS and CDR2 as FQNEAQ. CDR3: CASSADRGPLTGNTIYF. The DNA for the CDR3 is TGTGCCAGCAGCGCCGACAGGGGCCCTCTCACTGGAAACACCATATATTTT.

The CDR3 protein is CASSKSPGQLTYEQYF. CDR3 in DNA: TGTGCCAGCAGCAAAAGTCCGGGACAGCTAACCTACGAGCAGTACTTC. This chain connects TRBV21-1 to TRBJ2-7; TRBD1, the table's D call, was not compared with the DNA. TRBV21-1 represents a pseudogene. The CDR3 spans 16 residues.